This paragraph covers one T cell receptor beta chain sequence. The data were obtained in a study of blood T cell repertoires in COVID-19. Across the whole study: The cDNA or gDNA used as material had been derived from T cells, B-cell-depleted T cells, or PBMCs.

Produced via immunoSEQ multiplex PCR; TCRdb's table is partial and in-frame only. The repertoire holds about 390,000 clones, with 87% as singletons. The TCR originated in a woman aged 55-70 years with COVID-19, enrolled during active disease. The sequenced material came from peripheral blood.

The CDR3 spells CASRMDIATNEKLFF. CDR3 DNA sequence: TGTGCCAGCAGGATGGACATCGCAACTAATGAAAAACTGTTTTTT. This chain joins TRBV6-5 and TRBJ1-4, with D possibly being TRBD1 (5 bases). The CDR3 runs 15 residues. V lost 6 bases, J lost 0 bases, and 11 bases lay in between. From germline, CDR1 is MNHEY and CDR2 SVGAGI.